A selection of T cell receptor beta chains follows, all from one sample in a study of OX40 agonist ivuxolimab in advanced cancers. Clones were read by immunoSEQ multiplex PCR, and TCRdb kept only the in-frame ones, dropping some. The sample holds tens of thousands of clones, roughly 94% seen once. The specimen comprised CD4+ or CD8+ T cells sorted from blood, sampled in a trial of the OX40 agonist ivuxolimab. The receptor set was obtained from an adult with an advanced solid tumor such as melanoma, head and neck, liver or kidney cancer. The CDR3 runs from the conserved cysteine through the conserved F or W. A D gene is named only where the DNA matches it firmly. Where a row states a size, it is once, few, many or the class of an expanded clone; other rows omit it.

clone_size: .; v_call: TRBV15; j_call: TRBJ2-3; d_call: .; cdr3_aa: CATSRDRGRVAGTDTQYF; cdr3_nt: TGTGCCACCAGCAGAGATCGAGGAAGGGTCGCTGGCACAGATACGCAGTATTTT
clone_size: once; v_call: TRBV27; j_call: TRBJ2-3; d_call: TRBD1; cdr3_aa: CASSRGQALGTDTQYF; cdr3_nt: TGTGCCAGCAGCCGAGGACAGGCGCTTGGCACAGATACGCAGTATTTT
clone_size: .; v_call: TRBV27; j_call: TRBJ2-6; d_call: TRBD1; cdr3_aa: CASSYWTGETGANVLTF; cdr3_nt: TGTGCCAGCAGTTACTGGACAGGGGAAACTGGGGCCAACGTCCTGACTTTC
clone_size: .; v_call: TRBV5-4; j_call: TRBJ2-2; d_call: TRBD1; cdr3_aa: CASSTGVDRLGGELFF; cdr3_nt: TGTGCCAGCAGTACTGGTGTGGACAGGCTGGGCGGGGAGCTGTTTTTT
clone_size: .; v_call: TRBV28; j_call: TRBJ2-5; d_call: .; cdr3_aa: CASSRLATYQETQYF; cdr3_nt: TGTGCCAGCAGTAGGCTAGCGACTTACCAAGAGACCCAGTACTTC
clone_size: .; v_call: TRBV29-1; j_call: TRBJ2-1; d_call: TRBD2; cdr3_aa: CSVTSVGEQFF; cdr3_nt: TGCAGCGTGACTAGCGTCGGTGAGCAGTTCTTC
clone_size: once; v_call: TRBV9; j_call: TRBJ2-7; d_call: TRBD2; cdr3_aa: CASSVGSGIPYEQYF; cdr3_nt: TGTGCCAGCAGCGTAGGTAGCGGGATCCCCTACGAGCAGTACTTC
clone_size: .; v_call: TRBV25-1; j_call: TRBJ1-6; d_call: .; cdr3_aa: CASSKQGRNSPLHF; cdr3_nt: TGTGCCAGCAGCAAACAGGGTCGTAATTCACCCCTCCACTTT
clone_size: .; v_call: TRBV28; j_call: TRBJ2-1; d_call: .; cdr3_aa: CASSLYGTVYNEQFF; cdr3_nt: TGTGCCAGCAGTTTATATGGGACCGTGTACAATGAGCAGTTCTTC
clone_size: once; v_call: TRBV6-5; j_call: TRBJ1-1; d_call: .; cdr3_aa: CASSSTRNTEAFF; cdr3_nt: TGTGCCAGCAGCTCGACGAGGAACACTGAAGCTTTCTTT
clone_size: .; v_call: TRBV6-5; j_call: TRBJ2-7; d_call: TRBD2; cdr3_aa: CATASGGYEQYF; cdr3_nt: TGTGCCACAGCTAGCGGGGGCTACGAGCAGTACTTC
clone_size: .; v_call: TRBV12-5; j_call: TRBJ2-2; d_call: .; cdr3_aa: CASAIYGELFF; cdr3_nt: TGTGCTAGTGCCATATACGGGGAGCTGTTTTTT
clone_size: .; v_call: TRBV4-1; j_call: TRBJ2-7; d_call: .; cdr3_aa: CASSQESGLMTASPHSYEQYF; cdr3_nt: TGCGCCAGCAGCCAAGAAAGCGGGCTAATGACGGCGAGCCCTCACTCCTACGAGCAGTACTTC
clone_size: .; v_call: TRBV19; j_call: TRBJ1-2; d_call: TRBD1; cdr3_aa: CATEGTGTYGYTF; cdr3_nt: TGTGCCACGGAGGGGACAGGGACATATGGCTACACCTTC
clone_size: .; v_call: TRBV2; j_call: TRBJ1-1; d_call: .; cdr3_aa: CASSPTVNTEAFF; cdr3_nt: TGTGCCAGCAGCCCGACAGTGAACACTGAAGCTTTCTTT
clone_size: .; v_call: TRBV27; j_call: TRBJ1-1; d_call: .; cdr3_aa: CASNNLHGNTEAFF; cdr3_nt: TGTGCCAGCAACAACCTGCACGGCAATACTGAAGCTTTCTTT
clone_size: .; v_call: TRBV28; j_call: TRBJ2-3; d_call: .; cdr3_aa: CTSSLRGPGLSTDTQYF; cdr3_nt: TGTACCAGCAGTTTGCGGGGACCAGGGCTTAGCACAGATACGCAGTATTTT
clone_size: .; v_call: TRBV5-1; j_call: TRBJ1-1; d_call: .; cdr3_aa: CASSLAIGQPMDTEAFF; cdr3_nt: TGCGCCAGCAGCTTGGCGATAGGACAGCCCATGGACACTGAAGCTTTCTTT
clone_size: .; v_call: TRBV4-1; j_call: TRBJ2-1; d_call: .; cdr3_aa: CASSQGYNEQFF; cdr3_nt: TGCGCCAGCAGCCAAGGGTACAATGAGCAGTTCTTC
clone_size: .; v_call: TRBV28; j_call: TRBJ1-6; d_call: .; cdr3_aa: CASVLGDSPLHF; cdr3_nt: TGTGCCAGTGTCCTAGGGGATTCACCCCTCCACTTT
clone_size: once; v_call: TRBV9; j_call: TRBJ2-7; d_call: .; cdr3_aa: CASSDFPGGQYF; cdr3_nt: TGTGCCAGCAGTGACTTCCCGGGCGGGCAGTACTTC
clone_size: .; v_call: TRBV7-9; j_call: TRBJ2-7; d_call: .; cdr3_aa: CASSLASKHDYEQYF; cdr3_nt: TGTGCCAGCAGCTTAGCGTCGAAGCACGACTACGAGCAGTACTTC
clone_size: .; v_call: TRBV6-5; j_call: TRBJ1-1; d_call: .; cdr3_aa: CASSSQGIEAFF; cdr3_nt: TGTGCCAGCAGTAGCCAGGGAATTGAAGCTTTCTTT
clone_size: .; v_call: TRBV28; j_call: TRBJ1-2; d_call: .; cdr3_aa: CASRPDSEYYGYTF; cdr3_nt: TGTGCCAGCAGACCGGACAGCGAGTATTATGGCTACACCTTC
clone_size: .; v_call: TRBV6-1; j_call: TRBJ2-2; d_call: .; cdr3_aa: CASSGSGTGELFF; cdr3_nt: TGTGCCAGCAGTGGATCGGGCACCGGGGAGCTGTTTTTT
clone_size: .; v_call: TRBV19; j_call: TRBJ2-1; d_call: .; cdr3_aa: CASSIGGDTPFF; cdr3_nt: TGTGCCAGTAGTATAGGAGGGGACACACCGTTCTTC
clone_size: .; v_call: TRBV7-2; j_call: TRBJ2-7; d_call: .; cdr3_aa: CASSTTYEQYF; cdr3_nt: TGTGCCAGCAGCACCACCTACGAGCAGTACTTC
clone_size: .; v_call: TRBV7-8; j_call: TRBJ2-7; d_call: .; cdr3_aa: CASSLRPGYEQYF; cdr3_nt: TGTGCCAGCAGCTTACGGCCAGGGTACGAGCAGTACTTC
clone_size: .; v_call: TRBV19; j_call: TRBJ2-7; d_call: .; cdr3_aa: CASSIGGGYEQYF; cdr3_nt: TGTGCCAGTAGTATAGGAGGGGGCTACGAGCAGTACTTC
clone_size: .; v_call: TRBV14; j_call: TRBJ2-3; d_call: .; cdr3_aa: CASSQGFWSDTQYF; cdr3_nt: TGTGCCAGCAGCCAAGGTTTTTGGTCAGATACGCAGTATTTT
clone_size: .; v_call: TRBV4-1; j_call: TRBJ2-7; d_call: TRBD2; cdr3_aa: CASSQGLAGPYEQYF; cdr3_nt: TGCGCCAGCAGCCAAGGACTAGCGGGTCCCTACGAGCAGTACTTC
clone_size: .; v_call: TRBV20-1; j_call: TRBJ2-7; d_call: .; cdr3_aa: CSALPTEQYF; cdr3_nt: TGCAGTGCCCTTCCCACCGAGCAGTACTTC
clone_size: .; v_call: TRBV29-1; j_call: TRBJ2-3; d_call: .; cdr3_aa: CSVEDRDNTDTQYF; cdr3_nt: TGCAGCGTTGAAGACAGGGATAACACAGATACGCAGTATTTT
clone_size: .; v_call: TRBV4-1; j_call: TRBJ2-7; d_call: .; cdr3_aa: CASSLGEAGYEQYF; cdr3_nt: TGCGCCAGCAGCTTGGGGGAGGCGGGCTACGAGCAGTACTTC
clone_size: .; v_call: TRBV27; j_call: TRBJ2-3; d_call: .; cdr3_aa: CASTPLGLGTDTQYF; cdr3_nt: TGTGCCAGCACCCCCTTGGGGCTAGGGACAGATACGCAGTATTTT
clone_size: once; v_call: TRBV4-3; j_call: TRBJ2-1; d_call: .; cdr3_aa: CASSHEAVNEQFF; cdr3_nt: TGCGCCAGCAGCCACGAGGCGGTCAATGAGCAGTTCTTC
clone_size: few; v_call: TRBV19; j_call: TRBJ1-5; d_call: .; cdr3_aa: CASSITSWGNQPQHF; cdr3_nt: TGTGCCAGTAGTATTACGAGTTGGGGGAATCAGCCCCAGCATTTT
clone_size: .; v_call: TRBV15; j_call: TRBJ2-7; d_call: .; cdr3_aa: CATSRSKTGSSYEQYF; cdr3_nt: TGTGCCACCAGCAGATCAAAAACAGGAAGCTCCTACGAGCAGTACTTC
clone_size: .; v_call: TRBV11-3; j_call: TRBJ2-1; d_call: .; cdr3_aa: CASSLGRTSEQFF; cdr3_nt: TGTGCCAGCAGCTTAGGCAGGACGAGTGAGCAGTTCTTC
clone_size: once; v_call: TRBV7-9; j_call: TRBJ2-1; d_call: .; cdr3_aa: CASSLAFDRYLYNEQFF; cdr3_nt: TGTGCCAGCAGCTTAGCGTTTGATCGCTACTTGTACAATGAGCAGTTCTTC
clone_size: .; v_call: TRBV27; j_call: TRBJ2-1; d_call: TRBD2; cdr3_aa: CASSPVAGLRDEQFF; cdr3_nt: TGTGCCAGCAGTCCCGTAGCGGGGCTGCGGGATGAGCAGTTCTTC
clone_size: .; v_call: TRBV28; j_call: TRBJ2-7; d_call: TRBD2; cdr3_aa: CASSPWTSGRLYEQYF; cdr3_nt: TGTGCCAGCAGTCCATGGACTAGCGGGAGATTATACGAGCAGTACTTC
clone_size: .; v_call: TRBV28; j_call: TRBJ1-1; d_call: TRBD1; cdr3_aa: CASSPGQGRLNTEAFF; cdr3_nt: TGTGCCAGCAGTCCCGGACAGGGGAGGTTGAACACTGAAGCTTTCTTT
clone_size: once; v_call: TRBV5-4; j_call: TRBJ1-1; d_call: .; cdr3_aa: CASGSPWEAYNTEAFF; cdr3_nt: TGTGCCAGCGGATCTCCCTGGGAGGCCTATAACACTGAAGCTTTCTTT
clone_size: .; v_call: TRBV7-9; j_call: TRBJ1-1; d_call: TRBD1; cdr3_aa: CASSPGTGGVDTEAFF; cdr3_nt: TGTGCCAGCAGCCCTGGGACAGGGGGCGTTGACACTGAAGCTTTCTTT
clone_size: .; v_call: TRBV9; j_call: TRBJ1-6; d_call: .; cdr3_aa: CASSVGSGVGSPLHF; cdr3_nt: TGTGCCAGCAGCGTAGGGTCAGGGGTGGGTTCACCCCTCCACTTT
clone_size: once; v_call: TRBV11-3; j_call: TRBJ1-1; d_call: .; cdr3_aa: CASSFSGDTEAFF; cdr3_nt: TGTGCCAGCAGCTTTTCAGGAGACACTGAAGCTTTCTTT
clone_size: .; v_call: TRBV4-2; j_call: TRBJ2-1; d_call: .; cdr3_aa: CASSDNEQFF; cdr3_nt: TGTGCCAGCAGCGACAATGAGCAGTTCTTC
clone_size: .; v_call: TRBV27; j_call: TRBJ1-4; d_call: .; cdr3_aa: CASSLAGSNEKLFF; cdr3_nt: TGTGCCAGCAGTTTGGCCGGAAGTAATGAAAAACTGTTTTTT